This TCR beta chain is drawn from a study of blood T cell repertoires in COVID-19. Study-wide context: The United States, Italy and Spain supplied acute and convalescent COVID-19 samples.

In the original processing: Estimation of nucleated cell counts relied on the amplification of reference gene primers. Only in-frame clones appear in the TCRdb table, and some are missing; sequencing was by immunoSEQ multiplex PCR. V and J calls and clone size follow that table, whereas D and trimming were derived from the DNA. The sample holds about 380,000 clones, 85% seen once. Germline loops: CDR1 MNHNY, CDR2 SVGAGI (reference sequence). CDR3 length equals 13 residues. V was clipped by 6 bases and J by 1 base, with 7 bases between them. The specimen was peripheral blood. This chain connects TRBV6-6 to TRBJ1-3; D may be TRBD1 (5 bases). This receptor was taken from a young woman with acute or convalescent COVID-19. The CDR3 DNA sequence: TGTGCCAGCAGCCAGGGATCTGGAAACACCATATATTTT. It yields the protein CASSQGSGNTIYF.